This is a list of T cell receptor beta chains from one sample in a study of CD8 T cells in Susac syndrome. TCRdb processed the immunoSEQ multiplex PCR reads anew with MiXCR; each CDR3 protein has one entry. Of 160,000 or so distinct CDR3 sequences listed, 94% are singletons. Specimen: CD4+ T cells from PBMCs. Receptors were obtained from a human donor with Susac syndrome. The CDR3 runs from the conserved cysteine through the conserved F or W. Each record gives: D gene, CDR3 length, clone size, V gene, J gene, CDR3 DNA, CDR3 protein. D genes are given only for firm matches. The listing skips clone size in some rows; elsewhere it reads once, few, many or a size class.

D: .; length: 14; size: few; V: TRBV7-9; J: TRBJ1-1; DNA: TGTGCCAGCAGCTTACAGGGATCGGACACTGAAGCTTTCTTT; CDR3: CASSLQGSDTEAFF
D: .; length: 14; size: .; V: TRBV9; J: TRBJ2-5; DNA: TGTGCCAGCAGCCCCAGCCTGGTAGGACGGACCCAGTACTTC; CDR3: CASSPSLVGRTQYF
D: .; length: 14; size: .; V: TRBV5-1; J: TRBJ1-2; DNA: TGCGCCAGCAGCTTGGACGGCAGCTTGTATGGCTACACCTTC; CDR3: CASSLDGSLYGYTF
D: .; length: 11; size: .; V: TRBV29-1; J: TRBJ2-3; DNA: TGCAGCGTTGGGCTAAGAGATACGCAGTATTTT; CDR3: CSVGLRDTQYF
D: .; length: 14; size: .; V: TRBV12-3/TRBV12-4; J: TRBJ1-5; DNA: TGTGCCAGCACCAAGACGACACGGCTTAAGCCCCAGCATTTT; CDR3: CASTKTTRLKPQHF
D: TRBD1; length: 15; size: .; V: TRBV5-4; J: TRBJ1-1; DNA: TGTGCCAGCAGCCGATCACGGGACAGGAACACTGAAGCTTTCTTT; CDR3: CASSRSRDRNTEAFF
D: .; length: 15; size: .; V: TRBV7-9; J: TRBJ2-5; DNA: TGTGCCAGCAGCCCGCCCGGGGCGGTCGGGGAGACCCAGTACTTC; CDR3: CASSPPGAVGETQYF
D: TRBD1; length: 16; size: once; V: TRBV25-1; J: TRBJ1-2; DNA: TGTGCCAGCAGTGAATCGCCGGACAGGGGAGGCTATGGCTACACCTTC; CDR3: CASSESPDRGGYGYTF
D: .; length: 15; size: .; V: TRBV2; J: TRBJ2-5; DNA: TGTGCCAGCAGTTTGGGAGGTTTACCCCAAGAGACCCAGTACTTC; CDR3: CASSLGGLPQETQYF
D: .; length: 14; size: .; V: TRBV30; J: TRBJ1-5; DNA: TGTGCCTGGAGTGTACAGGGAGGCAATCAGCCCCAGCATTTT; CDR3: CAWSVQGGNQPQHF
D: .; length: 16; size: .; V: TRBV6-1; J: TRBJ1-5; DNA: TGTGCCAGCCTCCCCCCGGCACTGGGGATTGAGCGGCCCCAGCATTTT; CDR3: CASLPPALGIERPQHF
D: TRBD1; length: 15; size: .; V: TRBV12-5; J: TRBJ1-5; DNA: TGTGCTAGTGGTTTGGAGGGACAGGGGACTCAGCCCCAGCATTTT; CDR3: CASGLEGQGTQPQHF
D: .; length: 14; size: .; V: TRBV20-1; J: TRBJ1-2; DNA: TGCAGTGCCCCCCTAGTCGGGGGAAACTATGGCTACACCTTC; CDR3: CSAPLVGGNYGYTF
D: .; length: 17; size: once; V: TRBV7-9; J: TRBJ2-1; DNA: TGTGCCAGCAGCCTCCCTCGGGACACCCACTCCTACAATGAGCAGTTCTTC; CDR3: CASSLPRDTHSYNEQFF
D: TRBD1; length: 13; size: once; V: TRBV25-1; J: TRBJ2-7; DNA: TGTGCCAGCAGTAAGCCGGGACAGGCCGAGCAGTACTTC; CDR3: CASSKPGQAEQYF
D: TRBD1; length: 15; size: .; V: TRBV7-2; J: TRBJ2-7; DNA: TGTGCCAGCACCCCAGGGGGATCTAGCTCCTACGAGCAGTACTTC; CDR3: CASTPGGSSSYEQYF
D: .; length: 16; size: .; V: TRBV30; J: TRBJ1-6; DNA: TGTGCCTGGAGGACACCGGGACAACCGTTGGGGTCACCCCTCCACTTT; CDR3: CAWRTPGQPLGSPLHF
D: TRBD1; length: 13; size: .; V: TRBV20-1; J: TRBJ2-7; DNA: TGCAGTGCTCCTAGACAGGGACAGGACGAGCAGTACTTC; CDR3: CSAPRQGQDEQYF
D: .; length: 15; size: .; V: TRBV7-9; J: TRBJ1-4; DNA: TGTACCAGCAGCTCCGAGAGGGTTTTTCGCGAAAAACTGTTTTTT; CDR3: CTSSSERVFREKLFF
D: TRBD1; length: 15; size: once; V: TRBV6-2/TRBV6-3; J: TRBJ1-5; DNA: TGTGCCAGCAGTTACCGAGGACAGGGTGAACAGCCCCAGCATTTT; CDR3: CASSYRGQGEQPQHF
D: TRBD2; length: 15; size: once; V: TRBV20-1; J: TRBJ2-1; DNA: TGCAGTGCTAGAGACGGACTAGCGGGGGGCAATGAGCAGTTCTTC; CDR3: CSARDGLAGGNEQFF
D: TRBD1; length: 13; size: .; V: TRBV6-6; J: TRBJ2-7; DNA: TGTGCCAGTACGACAGGGCACAACTACGAGCAGTACTTC; CDR3: CASTTGHNYEQYF
D: .; length: 13; size: .; V: TRBV7-2; J: TRBJ2-2; DNA: TGTGCCAGCAGCTTAGTCCGGGCCCGGGAGCTGTTTTTT; CDR3: CASSLVRARELFF
D: TRBD2; length: 14; size: .; V: TRBV10-3; J: TRBJ2-5; DNA: TGTGCCATCGCGGGAACTAGCGGACAAGAGACCCAGTACTTC; CDR3: CAIAGTSGQETQYF
D: TRBD1; length: 15; size: .; V: TRBV4-1; J: TRBJ1-2; DNA: TGCGCCAGCAGCCAAGGGCGGACAGGCGATCGGGGCTACACCTTC; CDR3: CASSQGRTGDRGYTF
D: TRBD1; length: 15; size: .; V: TRBV29-1; J: TRBJ1-5; DNA: TGCAGCGTGGCGCCAGACAGGGAAAGAGGTCAGCCCCAGCATTTT; CDR3: CSVAPDRERGQPQHF
D: .; length: 13; size: few; V: TRBV9; J: TRBJ2-3; DNA: TGTGCCAGCAGCGCAGGGGGGGCCGATACGCAGTATTTT; CDR3: CASSAGGADTQYF
D: .; length: 17; size: once; V: TRBV21-1; J: TRBJ1-5; DNA: TGTGCCAGCAGCAAAGAGGACAGGGATGAGGGCAATCAGCCCCAGCATTTT; CDR3: CASSKEDRDEGNQPQHF
D: .; length: 15; size: .; V: TRBV4-1; J: TRBJ1-5; DNA: TGCGCCAGCAGCCAAGCGGGAGTACGCAATCAGCCCCAGCATTTT; CDR3: CASSQAGVRNQPQHF
D: .; length: 13; size: .; V: TRBV15; J: TRBJ2-5; DNA: TGTGCCACCAGCAGAGGCCTACAAGAGACCCAGTACTTC; CDR3: CATSRGLQETQYF
D: .; length: 15; size: .; V: TRBV6-5; J: TRBJ1-2; DNA: TGTGCCAGACGGGCGGGGGACCGATCTAACTATGGCTACACCTTC; CDR3: CARRAGDRSNYGYTF
D: .; length: 14; size: once; V: TRBV20-1; J: TRBJ2-7; DNA: TGCAGTGCTAGAGCGCAGGGCAGGACCTACGAGCAGTACTTC; CDR3: CSARAQGRTYEQYF
D: .; length: 14; size: .; V: TRBV20-1; J: TRBJ2-3; DNA: TGCAGTGCTAGGGGCGCCCCAAGCACAGATACGCAGTATTTT; CDR3: CSARGAPSTDTQYF
D: .; length: 15; size: .; V: TRBV11-1; J: TRBJ1-1; DNA: TGTGCCAGCAGCTTAGCGCCTTTCCGGAACACTGAAGCTTTCTTT; CDR3: CASSLAPFRNTEAFF
D: .; length: 14; size: .; V: TRBV7-3; J: TRBJ2-3; DNA: TGTGCCAGCAGCTTAAGTACTAAGGCAGATACGCAGTATTTT; CDR3: CASSLSTKADTQYF
D: .; length: 12; size: .; V: TRBV14; J: TRBJ2-7; DNA: TGTGCCAGCAGCCAAGTTGGTGGCGAGCAGTACTTC; CDR3: CASSQVGGEQYF
D: .; length: 16; size: .; V: TRBV5-4; J: TRBJ2-7; DNA: TGTGCCAGCAGCTTGGCCAGTTCGGACGGTCCCTACGAGCAGTACTTC; CDR3: CASSLASSDGPYEQYF
D: .; length: 14; size: .; V: TRBV20-1; J: TRBJ2-5; DNA: TGCAGTGCTAGGTACTTGACTGTACAAGAGACCCAGTACTTC; CDR3: CSARYLTVQETQYF
D: TRBD1; length: 14; size: .; V: TRBV3-1; J: TRBJ1-3; DNA: TGTGCCAGCAGCTACGGACAGGTTGGAAACACCATATATTTT; CDR3: CASSYGQVGNTIYF
D: TRBD2; length: 14; size: .; V: TRBV29-1; J: TRBJ2-1; DNA: TGCAGCGTTGATGGGGACTATCCGAACAATGAGCAGTTCTTC; CDR3: CSVDGDYPNNEQFF
D: .; length: 13; size: .; V: TRBV2; J: TRBJ1-2; DNA: TGTGCCAGCAGTGAAGCGCCCCTGGTTGGCTACACCTTC; CDR3: CASSEAPLVGYTF
D: .; length: 14; size: .; V: TRBV12-3/TRBV12-4; J: TRBJ2-5; DNA: TGTGCCAGCGGTCCGCGGGCGACCCAAGAGACCCAGTACTTC; CDR3: CASGPRATQETQYF
D: .; length: 14; size: .; V: TRBV29-1; J: TRBJ1-2; DNA: TGCAGCGTTGTCGTGCAGGGCCTGAGGAATGGCTACACCTTC; CDR3: CSVVVQGLRNGYTF
D: TRBD2; length: 16; size: .; V: TRBV5-6; J: TRBJ2-3; DNA: TGTGCCAGCAGCCTTCAACTAGCGGGGCGCACAGATACGCAGTATTTT; CDR3: CASSLQLAGRTDTQYF
D: .; length: 13; size: .; V: TRBV29-1; J: TRBJ2-7; DNA: TGCAGCGTTGCAAACCTCAGGGGCTACGAGCAGTACTTC; CDR3: CSVANLRGYEQYF
D: TRBD2; length: 15; size: .; V: TRBV20-1; J: TRBJ2-3; DNA: TGCAGTGGACCGGGTGGCGGGGGGGCGTTAGATACGCAGTATTTT; CDR3: CSGPGGGGALDTQYF
D: .; length: 14; size: .; V: TRBV20-1; J: TRBJ1-1; DNA: TGCAGTGCCCGACCGGACAGTTTGACCTCTGCAGCTTTCTTT; CDR3: CSARPDSLTSAAFF
D: .; length: 13; size: few; V: TRBV6-2/TRBV6-3; J: TRBJ1-5; DNA: TGTGCCAGCAGCGATTACCTCATCGAGCCCCAGCATTTT; CDR3: CASSDYLIEPQHF
D: TRBD1; length: 15; size: once; V: TRBV20-1; J: TRBJ2-3; DNA: TGCAGTGCTAGAGACGGACAGGGCCCCACAGATACGCAGTATTTT; CDR3: CSARDGQGPTDTQYF
D: .; length: 15; size: .; V: TRBV9; J: TRBJ2-1; DNA: TGTGCCAGCAGTTCTCGGGGGGCTTCCTACAATGAGCAGTTCTTC; CDR3: CASSSRGASYNEQFF
D: .; length: 14; size: .; V: TRBV7-9; J: TRBJ2-3; DNA: TGTGCCAGCAGCCCGAGGGTGCAGACAGATACGCAGTATTTT; CDR3: CASSPRVQTDTQYF
D: TRBD2; length: 15; size: .; V: TRBV12-3/TRBV12-4; J: TRBJ2-7; DNA: TGTGCCAGCAGTCCCGGAGCGGGGGGATACTACGAGCAGTACTTC; CDR3: CASSPGAGGYYEQYF
D: .; length: 13; size: .; V: TRBV29-1; J: TRBJ1-5; DNA: TGCAGCGTTGAAGGAGGGTACAATCAGCCCCAGCATTTT; CDR3: CSVEGGYNQPQHF
D: .; length: 16; size: .; V: TRBV25-1; J: TRBJ2-7; DNA: TGTGCCAGCAGTAAAAAACAGGGCTGGGATACCTACGAGCAGTACTTC; CDR3: CASSKKQGWDTYEQYF
D: TRBD2; length: 15; size: .; V: TRBV7-2; J: TRBJ2-7; DNA: TGTGCCAGCAGCTTAGCCGGGCTAGCGGGGATCGAGCAGTACTTC; CDR3: CASSLAGLAGIEQYF
D: .; length: 16; size: .; V: TRBV5-4; J: TRBJ1-6; DNA: TGTGCCAGCAGCTTGGCCTCCGGAACTAGCGTTTCACCCCTCCACTTT; CDR3: CASSLASGTSVSPLHF
D: TRBD1; length: 17; size: .; V: TRBV20-1; J: TRBJ1-5; DNA: TGCAGTGCTAGTGCCGGGACAGGGGACTCTAGCAATCAGCCCCAGCATTTT; CDR3: CSASAGTGDSSNQPQHF
D: TRBD1; length: 12; size: .; V: TRBV30; J: TRBJ2-1; DNA: TGTGCCCGGGGACAGGCCTACAATGAGCAGTTCTTC; CDR3: CARGQAYNEQFF
D: .; length: 15; size: .; V: TRBV5-5; J: TRBJ1-3; DNA: TGTGCCAGCAGCTTGGACCGTGGCTCTGGAAACACCATATATTTT; CDR3: CASSLDRGSGNTIYF
D: TRBD1; length: 15; size: .; V: TRBV7-6; J: TRBJ2-7; DNA: TGTGCCAGCAGCTCAAGAGACAGGGGGCCCTACGAGCAGTACTTC; CDR3: CASSSRDRGPYEQYF